This T cell receptor (beta chain) was captured by sequencing in a study of blood T cells in healthy people across ages. Study-level points and caveats: TCR beta diversity per million T cells fell roughly linearly with age.

Primed by a sample-barcoded 5' primer and a J-beta primer mix, a second PCR proceeded for about 6 to 11 cycles. TCRdb redid the calling of the 5' RACE reads with MiXCR, one entry per CDR3 protein. The sample includes about 1.4 million distinct CDR3 sequences, approximately 59% of them seen just once. Donors ranged from about 6 to 95 years old and were healthy Caucasians in Russia. Researchers isolated at least 7 million PBMCs per sample. In regard to this clonotype: The antigen remains unidentified.

Germline assignment: CDR1 DFQATT and CDR2 SNEGSKA (reference sequence). Trimming pared 0 bases from V and 2 bases from J, leaving 18 bases between. CDR3 length equals 17 residues. This chain joins TRBV20-1 and TRBJ2-3; TRBD2 is a possible D gene (6 bases). The sequenced material came from blood. The clonotype was recovered from a man aged 18 to 29 in good health. The CDR3 DNA sequence: TGCAGTGCTAGAGAAGAGCGGGCCCTCGCACTCACAGATACGCAGTATTTT. Protein sequence: CSAREERALALTDTQYF.